This T cell receptor beta chain was sequenced during a study of blood T cells in healthy people across ages. Study outcomes and limitations: In older individuals, TCR beta diversity per million T cells was lower, falling roughly linearly with age.

Every donor provided around 9.3 milliliters of peripheral blood. Then a second PCR, running roughly 7 to 11 cycles, was carried out with a sample-barcoded 5' primer and a J-beta primer mix. Tags on each cDNA molecule came from a template-switch adaptor with 12 random nucleotides. One entry per CDR3 protein, called by TCRdb with MiXCR from the 5' RACE reads. The data hold around 800,000 distinct CDR3 sequences, with approximately 55% observed a single time. About this clonotype itself: What it binds is not known.

CDR3 length equals 15 residues. V lost 4 bases to trimming and J lost 8 bases; unmatched junction nucleotides: 8. Per the germline V gene, CDR1 is ENHRY and CDR2 is SYGVKD. The sample comprised blood. The sequence came from a man at least 80 years old in good health. The V gene is TRBV10-3, the J gene TRBJ1-4, with 9 bases aligning to TRBD1. The CDR3 DNA reads TGTGCCATCAGTGGACCGGACAGGGGAAACGAAAAACTGTTTTTT. The encoded protein is CAISGPDRGNEKLFF.